The 22 T cell receptor beta chains below were found in one sample sequenced in a study of blood T cell repertoires in COVID-19. Repertoires were generated with immunoSEQ multiplex PCR, while TCRdb's copy carries only in-frame clones and drops some. This sample carries about 230,000 clones, 65% to 90% of them seen once, and the ten largest clones take under 2.5%. The sample taken for sequencing was peripheral blood. The source is a man aged 35 to 55 who had recovered from COVID-19.

The chain couples TRBV19 to TRBJ1-1; D is possibly TRBD1 (5 bases). Germline loops: CDR1 LNHDA, CDR2 SQIVND (reference sequence). The CDR3 consists of 14 residues. V lost 4 bases and J lost 5, with 14 bases in between. For the CDR3, the DNA is TGTGCCAGTAGTACCATTGGGGAGGGGACTGAAGCTTTCTTT. Protein: CASSTIGEGTEAFF.

The chain joins TRBV4-3 to TRBJ2-6; no clear D gene. The CDR3 is 17 residues long. CDR1 and CDR2 (germline): LGHNA, YSLEER. The V gene lost 4 bases and the J gene lost 4 bases, with 17 bases spanning the gap. The CDR3 DNA reads TGCGCCAGCAGCCCCTATGGATCAGGAACCGGGGCCAACGTCCTGACTTTC. Its protein product is CASSPYGSGTGANVLTF.

V is TRBV5-1 and J is TRBJ2-1; perhaps TRBD2 as D (5 bases). V lost 4 bases, J lost 10 bases, and 15 bases lay in between. There are 13 residues in the CDR3. The V gene's germline CDR1 is SGHRS and CDR2 YFSETQ. The CDR3 protein is CASSNAPEGEQFF. The CDR3 bases are TGCGCCAGCAGCAATGCACCCGAGGGCGAGCAGTTCTTC.

The rearrangement links TRBV19 to TRBJ1-5; TRBD1 might be the D (5 bases). V was cut by 3 bases and J by 6 bases, with 9 bases left in between. Germline V gene data show CDR1 as LNHDA and CDR2 as SQIVND (reference sequence). This CDR3 has 13 amino acids. CDR3 DNA: TGTGCCAGTAGTATCGGGGGTGGTCAGCCCCAGCATTTT. Translating it yields CASSIGGGQPQHF.

V and J are TRBV3-1 (or the pseudogene TRBV3-2) and TRBJ2-7; TRBD2 is a possible D gene (5 bases). The CDR3 contains 16 residues. Trimming shortened V by 1 base and J by 2 bases, and 15 bases separated the two germline ends. Germline V gene data show CDR1 as LGHDT and CDR2 as YNNKEL (reference sequence). The CDR3 region is CASSQGGLLPTYEQYF. The DNA for the CDR3 is TGTGCCAGCAGCCAAGGAGGACTTTTGCCCACCTACGAGCAGTACTTC.

The J gene is TRBJ1-2, the V gene TRBV15; D is perhaps TRBD1 (5 bases). Germline V gives CDR1 LNHNV, CDR2 YYDKDF (reference sequence). Trimming left V 4 bases short and J 4 bases short, with 13 bases between. The CDR3 spans 14 residues. The CDR3 reads CATSNYGRGYGYTF. The CDR3 nucleotides read TGTGCCACCAGCAATTACGGGAGGGGCTATGGCTACACCTTC. Complete variable domain (other parts from reference TRBV15 and TRBJ1-2): DAMVIQNPRYQVTQFGKPVTLSCSQTLNHNVMYWYQQKSSQAPKLLFHYYDKDFNNEADTPDNFQSRRPNTSFCFLDIRSPGLGDTAMYLCATSNYGRGYGYTFGSGTRLTVV.

This clone was picked up a small number of times. The V gene is TRBV27, the J gene TRBJ1-4, with 7 bases lining up with TRBD1. The CDR3 length is 14 residues. CDR1 is MNHEY, CDR2 SMNVEV, per germline (reference sequence). Germline trimming cut 6 bases from V and 7 bases from J; bases unmatched to any gene: 8. CDR3 loop: CASSGQVRAEKLFF. Here the CDR3 DNA reads TGTGCCAGCAGCGGACAGGTTCGAGCTGAAAAACTGTTTTTT.

The rearrangement uses TRBV2 and TRBJ1-2; D uncertain. Deletions cut 4 bases from V and 7 bases from J, with 13 bases between. This CDR3 spans 13 amino acids. Germline V gene lookup returns CDR1 SNHLY and CDR2 FYNNEI. The chain's CDR3 is CASSGQPGSGYTF. The CDR3 DNA follows: TGTGCCAGCAGTGGGCAGCCCGGGAGTGGCTACACCTTC.

V is TRBV28 and J is TRBJ1-1, with TRBD1 as a possible D gene (6 bases). This CDR3 region has 14 residues. The ends were cut back, 5 bases at V and 0 bases at J, with 10 bases in the middle. Germline V gives CDR1 MDHEN, CDR2 SYDVKM. The CDR3: CASSEDRMNTEAFF. In DNA, the CDR3 is TGTGCCAGCAGTGAGGACAGAATGAACACTGAAGCTTTCTTT.

The V and J genes are TRBV5-1 and TRBJ2-3; the match to TRBD2 covers 9 bases. Per germline, CDR1 SGHRS and CDR2 YFSETQ. The CDR3 is 16 amino acids. V dropped 5 bases and J dropped 0; count of bases not matched to a gene: 7. The CDR3 region has the DNA TGCGCCAGCAGTCTCGGACTAGCGAGCAGCACAGATACGCAGTATTTT. It yields the protein CASSLGLASSTDTQYF.

The V gene is TRBV3-1 (or the pseudogene TRBV3-2), the J gene TRBJ1-2, with D perhaps matching TRBD1 (5 bases). The length of the CDR3 is 14 residues. CDR1 LGHDT and CDR2 YNNKEL come from the germline V gene (reference sequence). Trimming stripped 0 bases from V and 5 bases from J, with 10 bases between. The CDR3: CASSQDDSIYGYTF. The CDR3 DNA reads TGTGCCAGCAGCCAAGACGACAGTATTTATGGCTACACCTTC.

This clone was picked up a small number of times. The chain uses TRBV7-9 and TRBJ1-1, with D possibly being TRBD1 (5 bases). V lost 6 bases and J lost 8, with 13 bases in between. This CDR3 has 12 residues. The germline V gene encodes CDR1 SEHNR and CDR2 FQNEAQ (reference sequence). CDR3 DNA sequence: TGTGCCAGCAGGGAGACAGCTACAGAAGCTTTCTTT. This sequence encodes CASRETATEAFF.

CDR3 residues: CASSSPVGANTEAFF. DNA for the CDR3: TGTGCCAGCAGCTCTCCCGTAGGGGCAAACACTGAAGCTTTCTTT. The chain couples TRBV4-2 to TRBJ1-1; TRBD1 is a possible D gene (5 bases). Germline CDR1 LGHNA, CDR2 YNFKEQ. CDR3 size: 15 residues. Trimming stripped 5 bases from V and 2 bases from J, with 15 bases between.

The chain has TRBV10-3 and TRBJ2-5; 9 nucleotides agree with TRBD2. V gave up 4 bases and J gave up 5 bases; unmatched junction bases: 8. CDR1 ENHRY and CDR2 SYGVKD come from the germline V gene. This CDR3 is built from 15 residues. This CDR3 is CAISGLAGVLETQYF. The CDR3 DNA reads as TGTGCCATCAGTGGTTTAGCGGGAGTCTTGGAGACCCAGTACTTC.

Note on this clone: Other DNA sequences in the sample encode the same CDR3. The chain recombines TRBV5-1 with TRBJ2-5; 13 nucleotides line up with TRBD2. The CDR3 sequence is 16 residues long. V trimming: 0 bases; J trimming: 5 bases; junction bases outside the gene matches: 4. Germline-derived CDR1 and CDR2 are SGHRS and YFSETQ. CDR3 DNA: TGCGCCAGCAGCTTGGGGACTAGCGGGAGAACGGAGACCCAGTACTTC. Translation: CASSLGTSGRTETQYF.

CDR3 sequence reads: CASSISGNSYEQYF. Here the CDR3 DNA reads TGTGCCAGTAGTATATCGGGGAACTCCTACGAGCAGTACTTC. V is TRBV19 and J is TRBJ2-7, with D maybe TRBD2 (5 bases). Trimming shortened V by 2 bases and J by 0 bases, and 8 bases separated the two germline ends. CDR1 is LNHDA, CDR2 SQIVND, per germline (reference sequence). CDR3 length equals 14 residues.

The chain links TRBV5-1 to TRBJ2-1; a weak D match, TRBD2 (6 bases). The CDR3 covers 15 residues. V lost 4 bases, J lost 3 bases, and 14 bases lay in between. Germline CDR1 SGHRS, CDR2 YFSETQ. CDR3 sequence reads: CASSAGLFGYNEQFF. CDR3 DNA: TGCGCCAGCAGCGCGGGACTCTTCGGCTACAATGAGCAGTTCTTC.

Worth noting for this clone: This may be a read error, as it is one base from a much larger clone. Within the sample, other DNA sequences also encode this same CDR3. The CDR3 nucleotides are TGTGCCAGCTCACCAGGGACAGGCTCCTACGAGCAGTACTTC. Its translation: CASSPGTGSYEQYF. The chain is built from TRBV18 and TRBJ2-7; 8 bases match TRBD1. CDR3 length equals 14 residues. Germline-derived CDR1 and CDR2 are KGHSH and LQKENI. V shed 2 bases, J shed 0 bases, and the junction held 0 bases outside the gene matches.

The rearrangement joins TRBV5-6 to TRBJ1-3; D is ambiguous. With 2 bases removed from V and 4 bases from J, the gap between germline ends came to 10 bases. The V gene's germline CDR1 is SGHDT and CDR2 YYEEEE. This CDR3 has 14 residues. CDR3 protein: CASSFLGPGNTIYF. CDR3 sequence (DNA): TGTGCCAGCAGCTTTTTGGGCCCCGGAAACACCATATATTTT. The full variable domain, rest sourced from reference TRBV5-6 and TRBJ1-3, is DAGVTQSPTHLIKTRGQQVTLRCSPKSGHDTVSWYQQALGQGPQFIFQYYEEEERQRGNFPDRFSGHQFPNYSSELNVNALLLGDSALYLCASSFLGPGNTIYFGEGSWLTVV.

This chain links TRBV7-9 with TRBJ2-1, with a possible D match to TRBD2 (6 bases). V was cut by 6 bases and J by 3 bases, with 15 bases left in between. Germline V gives CDR1 SEHNR, CDR2 FQNEAQ (reference sequence). This CDR3 is 15 amino acids long. As DNA, the CDR3 is TGTGCCAGCAGTCCCATGTTCGGGGGCTACAATGAGCAGTTCTTC. Amino acid sequence: CASSPMFGGYNEQFF.

The chain is built from TRBV5-1 and TRBJ2-2; D might be TRBD2 (6 bases). The germline CDR1 and CDR2 sequences are SGHRS and YFSETQ. V lost 10 bases to trimming and J lost 0 bases, with 13 bases between them. CDR3 length equals 14 residues. The CDR3 sequence: CAGRDSTNTGELFF. The CDR3 nucleotides are TGCGCCGGCCGGGACTCAACGAACACCGGGGAGCTGTTTTTT. The full variable domain, its missing parts supplied by reference TRBV5-1 and TRBJ2-2, is KAGVTQTPRYLIKTRGQQVTLSCSPISGHRSVSWYQQTPGQGLQFLFEYFSETQRNKGNFPGRFSGRQFSNSRSEMNVSTLELGDSALYLCAGRDSTNTGELFFGEGSRLTVL.

The chain is built from TRBV15 and TRBJ2-2; 8 bases match TRBD2. Losses at the gene ends were 2 bases for V and 0 bases for J; bases not matched to a gene: 5. This CDR3 comprises 17 residues. CDR1 is LNHNV and CDR2 is YYDKDF in the germline V gene (reference sequence). CDR3 loop: CATSRPPGLANTGELFF. CDR3 nucleotide sequence: TGTGCCACCAGCAGACCCCCGGGACTAGCGAACACCGGGGAGCTGTTTTTT.